This T cell receptor beta chain was identified during a study of T cells after yellow fever vaccination. From the 5' RACE reads, TCRdb called clonotypes with MiXCR, one entry per CDR3 protein. The sample yields approximately 550,000 distinct CDR3 sequences, approximately 15% seen once. The CDR3 is 14 amino acids. CDR1 SGHTA and CDR2 FQGTGA come from the germline V gene. V trimming: 6 bases; J trimming: 8 bases; junction bases outside the gene matches: 4. This clonotype originated in a man aged 25 to 45 who received the YFV17D yellow fever vaccine. The V and J genes are TRBV7-3 and TRBJ2-1, with 13 bases aligning to TRBD2. Specimen: PBMCs, collected on the day of the yellow fever booster vaccination. DNA of the CDR3: TGTGCCAGCAGTGGACTAGCGGGAGAAGATGAGCAGTTCTTC. Residues: CASSGLAGEDEQFF.